The clone carrying this TCR beta chain was counted ten times or more. The sample is drawn from a study of T cell repertoires in cytomegalovirus infection. V dropped 1 base and J dropped 2 bases, with 12 bases sitting between them. The CDR3 spans 16 residues. Looked up from germline, CDR1 is SEHNR and CDR2 is FQNEAQ (reference sequence). TCRdb called the reads again in MiXCR, with one record for every CDR3 protein. The table records a few hundred thousand distinct CDR3 sequences, about 15% of them present only once. The clonotype comes from a human donor in good health (CMV status not recorded). Some clones in this sample may be carry-over from other donors' samples. The sample comprised CD8+ T cells from PBMCs. V usage is TRBV7-9 and J usage is TRBJ1-5, with a weak D call TRBD1 (5 bases). This CDR3 reads CASSLDGQGRNQPQHF. CDR3 coding DNA: TGTGCCAGCAGCTTAGATGGGCAGGGTCGCAATCAGCCCCAGCATTTT.